The clone carrying this T cell receptor beta chain was seen just once. Its antigen is currently unknown. The CDR3 spans 17 residues. The germline V gene encodes CDR1 SGHVS and CDR2 FQNEAQ. Trimming pared 5 bases from V and 7 bases from J, leaving 24 bases between. The related graft donor's blood sample was taken on the day of bone marrow donation. The method was immunoSEQ multiplex PCR; TCRdb's version includes in-frame clones alone and lacks a portion of them. This table holds more than 60,000 clones, 85% to 95% found once. This entry belongs to a study of T cells after posttransplantation cyclophosphamide. Study results and caveats: Donor CD8+ memory clones often dominated recipient blood repertoires at later times. Skin or GI-infiltrating T cells shared few TRB sequences with blood.

The sequenced sample was PBMCs. The source is a woman aged 30 to 39 in good health and a related stem cell transplant donor. The gene calls are TRBV7-8 and TRBJ1-5, with D possibly TRBD1 on 5 matching bases. CDR3: CASSKKGWGRVLQPQHF. CDR3 coding DNA: TGTGCCAGCAGCAAAAAGGGTTGGGGCAGGGTATTACAGCCCCAGCATTTT. Full variable domain (rest looked up from reference TRBV7-8 and TRBJ1-5): GAGVSQSPRYKVAKRGQDVALRCDPISGHVSLFWYQQALGQGPEFLTYFQNEAQLDKSGLPSDRFFAERPEGSVSTLKIQRTQQEDSAVYLCASSKKGWGRVLQPQHFGDGTRLSIL.